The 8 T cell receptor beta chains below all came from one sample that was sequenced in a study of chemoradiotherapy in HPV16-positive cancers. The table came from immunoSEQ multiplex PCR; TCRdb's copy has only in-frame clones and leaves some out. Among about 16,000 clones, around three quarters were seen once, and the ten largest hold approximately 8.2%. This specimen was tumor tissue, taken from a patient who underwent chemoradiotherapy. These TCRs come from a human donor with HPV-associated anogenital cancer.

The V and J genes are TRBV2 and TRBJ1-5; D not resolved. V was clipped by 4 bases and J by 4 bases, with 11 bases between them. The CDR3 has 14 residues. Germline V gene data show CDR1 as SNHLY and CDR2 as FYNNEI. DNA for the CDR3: TGTGCCAGCAGTGTAACACAGAAGAATCAGCCCCAGCATTTT. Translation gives CASSVTQKNQPQHF. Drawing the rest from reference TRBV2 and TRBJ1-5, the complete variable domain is EPEVTQTPSHQVTQMGQEVILRCVPISNHLYFYWYRQILGQKVEFLVSFYNNEISEKSEIFDDQFSVERPDGSNFTLKIRSTKLEDSAMYFCASSVTQKNQPQHFGDGTRLSIL.

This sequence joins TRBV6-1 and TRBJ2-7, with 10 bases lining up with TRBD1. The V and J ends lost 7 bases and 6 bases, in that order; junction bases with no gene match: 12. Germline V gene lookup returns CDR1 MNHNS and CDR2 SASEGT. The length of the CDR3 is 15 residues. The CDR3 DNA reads TGTGCCAGCAATTTGTACGGGACAGGGGCGTCCGAGCAGTACTTC. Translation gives CASNLYGTGASEQYF.

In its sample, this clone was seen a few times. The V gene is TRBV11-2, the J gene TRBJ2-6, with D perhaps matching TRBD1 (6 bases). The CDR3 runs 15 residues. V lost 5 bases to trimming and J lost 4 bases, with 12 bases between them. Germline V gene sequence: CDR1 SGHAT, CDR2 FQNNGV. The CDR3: CASSPTGWGANVLTF. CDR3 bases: TGTGCCAGCAGCCCCACAGGGTGGGGGGCCAACGTCCTGACTTTC.

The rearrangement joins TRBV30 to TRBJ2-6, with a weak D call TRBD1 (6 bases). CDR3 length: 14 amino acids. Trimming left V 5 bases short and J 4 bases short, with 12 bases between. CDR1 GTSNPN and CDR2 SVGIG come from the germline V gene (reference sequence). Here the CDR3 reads CAWDTGSGANVLTF. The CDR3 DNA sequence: TGTGCCTGGGATACAGGGAGCGGGGCCAACGTCCTGACTTTC.

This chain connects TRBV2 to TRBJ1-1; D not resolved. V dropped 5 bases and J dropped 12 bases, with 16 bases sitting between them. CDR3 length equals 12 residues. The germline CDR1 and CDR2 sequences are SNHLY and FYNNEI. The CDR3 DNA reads TGTGCCAGCAGTCCCCGGGGTTATCGGCCTTTCTTT. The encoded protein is CASSPRGYRPFF.

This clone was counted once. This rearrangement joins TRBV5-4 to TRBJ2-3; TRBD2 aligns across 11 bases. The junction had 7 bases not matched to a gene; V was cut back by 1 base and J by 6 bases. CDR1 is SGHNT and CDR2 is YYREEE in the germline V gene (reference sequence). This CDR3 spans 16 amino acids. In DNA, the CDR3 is TGTGCCAGCAGCTTGAGGACCGGGACTAGCGGTGATACGCAGTATTTT. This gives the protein CASSLRTGTSGDTQYF.

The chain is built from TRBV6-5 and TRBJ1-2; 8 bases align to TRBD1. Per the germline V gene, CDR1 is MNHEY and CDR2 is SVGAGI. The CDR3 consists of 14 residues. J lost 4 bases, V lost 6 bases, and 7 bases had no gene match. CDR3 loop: CASRRQGRAYGYTF. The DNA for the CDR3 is TGTGCCAGCAGGCGACAGGGGCGGGCCTATGGCTACACCTTC.

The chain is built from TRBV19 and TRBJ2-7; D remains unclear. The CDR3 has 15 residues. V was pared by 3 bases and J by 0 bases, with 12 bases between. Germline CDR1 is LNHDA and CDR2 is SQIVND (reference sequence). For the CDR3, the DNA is TGTGCCAGTAGTATTTCCTGGCAGAGCTCCTACGAGCAGTACTTC. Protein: CASSISWQSSYEQYF.